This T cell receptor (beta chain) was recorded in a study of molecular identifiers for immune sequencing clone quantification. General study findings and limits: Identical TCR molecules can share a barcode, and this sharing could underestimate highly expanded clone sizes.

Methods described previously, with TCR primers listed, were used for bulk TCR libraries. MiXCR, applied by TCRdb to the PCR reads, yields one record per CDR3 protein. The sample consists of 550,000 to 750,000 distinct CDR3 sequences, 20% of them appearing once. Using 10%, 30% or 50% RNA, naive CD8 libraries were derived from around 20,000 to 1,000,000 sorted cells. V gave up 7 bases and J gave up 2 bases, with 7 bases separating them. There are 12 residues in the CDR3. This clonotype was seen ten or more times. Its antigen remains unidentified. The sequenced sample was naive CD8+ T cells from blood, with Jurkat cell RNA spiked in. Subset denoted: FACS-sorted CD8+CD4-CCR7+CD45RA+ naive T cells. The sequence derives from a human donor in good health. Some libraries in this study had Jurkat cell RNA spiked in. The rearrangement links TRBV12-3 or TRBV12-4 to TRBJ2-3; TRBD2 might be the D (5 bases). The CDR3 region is CASTLATDTQYF. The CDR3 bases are TGTGCCAGCACTCTAGCCACAGATACGCAGTATTTT.